These 2 T cell receptor beta chains share one sample of origin, sequenced in a study of blood T cells in healthy people across ages. Using a J-beta primer mix together with a sample-barcoded 5' primer, a second PCR was run for roughly 7 to 11 cycles. TCRdb reanalysed the 5' RACE reads using MiXCR and keeps one entry per CDR3 protein. The data contain some 1.5 million distinct CDR3 sequences, 35% to 45% of them singletons. Sequenced sample: blood. The receptors originated from a woman between 18 and 29 years old in good health.

This clonotype was found once. The chain employs TRBV6-5 and TRBJ1-2, with 9 bases lining up with TRBD1. The germline V gene encodes CDR1 MNHEY and CDR2 SVGAGI. This CDR3 region has 15 residues. J gave up 7 bases and V 1 base, and 7 bases lay outside the gene matches. The CDR3 DNA reads TGTGCCAGCAGTTACTACGACAGGGGGAAGTCTGGCTACACCTTC. Protein: CASSYYDRGKSGYTF.

As for this clonotype: A read error may account for a junction end that differs from germline. The genes are TRBV7-9 and TRBJ1-2; TRBD1 might be the D (5 bases). The CDR3 consists of 16 residues. Germline assignment: CDR1 SEHNR and CDR2 FQNEAQ (reference sequence). CDR3 sequence: CASVGHGGPANYDYTF. The CDR3 DNA is TGTGCCAGCGTCGGGCATGGGGGTCCCGCTAACTATGACTACACCTTC.